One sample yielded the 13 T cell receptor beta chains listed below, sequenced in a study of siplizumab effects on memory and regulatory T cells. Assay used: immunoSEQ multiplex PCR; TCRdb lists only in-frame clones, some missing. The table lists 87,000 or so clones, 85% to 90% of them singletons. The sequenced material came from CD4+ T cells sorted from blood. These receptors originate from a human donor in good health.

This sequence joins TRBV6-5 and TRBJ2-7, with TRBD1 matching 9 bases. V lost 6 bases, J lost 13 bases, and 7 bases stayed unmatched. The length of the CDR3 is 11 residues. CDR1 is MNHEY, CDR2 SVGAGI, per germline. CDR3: CASSNRGPIYF. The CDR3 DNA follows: TGTGCCAGCAGCAACAGGGGGCCCATCTACTTC.

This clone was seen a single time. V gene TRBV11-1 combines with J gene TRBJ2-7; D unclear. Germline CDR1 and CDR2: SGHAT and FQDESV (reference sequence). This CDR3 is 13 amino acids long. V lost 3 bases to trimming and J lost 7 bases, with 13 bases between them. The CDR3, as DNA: TGTGCCAGCAGCTTGTCCCAAATAGGAGAGCAGTACTTC. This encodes CASSLSQIGEQYF.

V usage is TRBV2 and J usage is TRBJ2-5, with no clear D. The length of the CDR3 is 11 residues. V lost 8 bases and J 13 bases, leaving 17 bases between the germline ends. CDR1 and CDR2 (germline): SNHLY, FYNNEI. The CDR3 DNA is TGTGCCAGCTACCGACTGGCCGACGGGTACTTC. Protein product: CASYRLADGYF.

CDR3 nucleotides: TGTGCCAGCAGCGTAGTGGGAAACCTCCCCAATGAGCAGTTCTTC. This sequence encodes CASSVVGNLPNEQFF. This sequence joins TRBV9 and TRBJ2-1; D gene unclear. Germline V lookup: CDR1 SGDLS, CDR2 YYNGEE. Trimming shortened V by 0 bases and J by 6 bases, and 13 bases separated the two germline ends. The CDR3 runs 15 residues.

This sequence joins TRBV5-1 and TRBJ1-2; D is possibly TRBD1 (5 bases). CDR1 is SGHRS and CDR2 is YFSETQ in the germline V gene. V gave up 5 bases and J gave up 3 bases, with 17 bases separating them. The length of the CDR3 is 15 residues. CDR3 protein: CASRSNPGRDYGYTF. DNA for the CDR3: TGCGCCAGCAGATCGAATCCGGGACGGGACTATGGCTACACCTTC.

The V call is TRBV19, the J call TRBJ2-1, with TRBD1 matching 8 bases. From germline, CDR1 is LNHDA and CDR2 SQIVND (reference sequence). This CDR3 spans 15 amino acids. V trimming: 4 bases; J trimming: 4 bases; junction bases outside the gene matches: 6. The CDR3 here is CASSRPGQAYNEQFF. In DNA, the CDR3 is TGTGCCAGTAGTAGACCGGGACAGGCGTACAATGAGCAGTTCTTC.

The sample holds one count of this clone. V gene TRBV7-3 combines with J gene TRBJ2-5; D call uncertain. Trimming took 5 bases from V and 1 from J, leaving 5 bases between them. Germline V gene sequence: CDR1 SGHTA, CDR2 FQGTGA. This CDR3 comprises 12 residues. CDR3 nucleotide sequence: TGTGCCAGCAGCCAAAGCCAAGAGACCCAGTACTTC. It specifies CASSQSQETQYF.

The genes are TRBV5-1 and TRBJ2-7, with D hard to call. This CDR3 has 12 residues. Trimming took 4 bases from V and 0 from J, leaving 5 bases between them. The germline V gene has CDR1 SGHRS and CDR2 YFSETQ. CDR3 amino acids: CASSTSSYEQYF. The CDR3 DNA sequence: TGCGCCAGCAGCACGAGCTCCTACGAGCAGTACTTC.

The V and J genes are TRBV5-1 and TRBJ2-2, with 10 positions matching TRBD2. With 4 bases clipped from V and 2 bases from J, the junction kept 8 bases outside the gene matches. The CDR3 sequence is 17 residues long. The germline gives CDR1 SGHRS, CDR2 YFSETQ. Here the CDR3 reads CASSPRAGGPNTGELFF. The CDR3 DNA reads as TGCGCCAGCAGCCCCAGAGCGGGAGGGCCCAACACCGGGGAGCTGTTTTTT.

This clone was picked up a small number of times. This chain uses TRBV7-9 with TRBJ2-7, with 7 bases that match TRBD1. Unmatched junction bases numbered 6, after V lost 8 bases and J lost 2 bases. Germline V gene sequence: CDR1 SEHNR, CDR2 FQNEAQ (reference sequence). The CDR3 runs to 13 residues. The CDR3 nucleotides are TGTGCCAGCCAAGGACAGGAGGCCTACGAGCAGTACTTC. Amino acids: CASQGQEAYEQYF.

The CDR3 region has the DNA TGTGCCTGGACTCTGGGCCCTACCAAAAACATTCAGTACTTC. The encoded protein is CAWTLGPTKNIQYF. The chain combines TRBV30 with TRBJ2-4; D is uncertain. Germline V CDR1 and CDR2: GTSNPN, SVGIG (reference sequence). The CDR3 has 14 residues. Deletions cut 4 bases from V and 2 bases from J, with 12 bases between.

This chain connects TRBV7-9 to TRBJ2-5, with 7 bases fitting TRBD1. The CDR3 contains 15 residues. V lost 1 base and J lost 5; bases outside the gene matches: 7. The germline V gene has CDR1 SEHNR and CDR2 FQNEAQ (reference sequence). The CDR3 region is CASSLEQGLRETQYF. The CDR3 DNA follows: TGTGCCAGCAGCTTAGAACAGGGGCTACGCGAGACCCAGTACTTC.

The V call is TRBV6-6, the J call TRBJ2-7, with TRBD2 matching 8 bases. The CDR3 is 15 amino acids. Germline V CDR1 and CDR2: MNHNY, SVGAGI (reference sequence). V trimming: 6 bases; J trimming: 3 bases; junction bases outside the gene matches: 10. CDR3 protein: CASSVRASGLYEQYF. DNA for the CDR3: TGTGCCAGCAGCGTTAGGGCTAGCGGGCTCTACGAGCAGTACTTC.